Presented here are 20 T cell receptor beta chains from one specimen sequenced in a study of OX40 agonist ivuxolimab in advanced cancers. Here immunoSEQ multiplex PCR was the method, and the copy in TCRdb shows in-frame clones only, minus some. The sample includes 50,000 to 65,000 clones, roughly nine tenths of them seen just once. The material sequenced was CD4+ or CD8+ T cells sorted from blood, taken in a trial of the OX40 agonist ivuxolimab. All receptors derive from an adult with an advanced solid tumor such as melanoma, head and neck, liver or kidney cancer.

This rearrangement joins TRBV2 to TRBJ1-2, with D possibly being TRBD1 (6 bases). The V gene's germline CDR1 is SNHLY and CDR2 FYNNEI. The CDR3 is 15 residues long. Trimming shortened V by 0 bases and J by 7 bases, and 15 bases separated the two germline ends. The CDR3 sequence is CASSEASRGGRGYTF. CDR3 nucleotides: TGTGCCAGCAGTGAAGCTTCCAGGGGAGGTCGTGGCTACACCTTC.

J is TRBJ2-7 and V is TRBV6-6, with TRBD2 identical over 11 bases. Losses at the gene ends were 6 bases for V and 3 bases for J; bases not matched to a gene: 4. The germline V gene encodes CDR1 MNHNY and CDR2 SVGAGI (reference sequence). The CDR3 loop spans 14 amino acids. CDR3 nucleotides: TGTGCCAGCAGAACGGGACTAGCGGTCTACGAGCAGTACTTC. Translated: CASRTGLAVYEQYF.

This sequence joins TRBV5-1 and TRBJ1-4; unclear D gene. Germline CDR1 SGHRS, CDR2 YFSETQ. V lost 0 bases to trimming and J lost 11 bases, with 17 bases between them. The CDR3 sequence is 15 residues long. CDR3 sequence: CASSLAEPSKMKLFF. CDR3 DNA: TGCGCCAGCAGCTTGGCCGAGCCTTCAAAGATGAAACTGTTTTTT.

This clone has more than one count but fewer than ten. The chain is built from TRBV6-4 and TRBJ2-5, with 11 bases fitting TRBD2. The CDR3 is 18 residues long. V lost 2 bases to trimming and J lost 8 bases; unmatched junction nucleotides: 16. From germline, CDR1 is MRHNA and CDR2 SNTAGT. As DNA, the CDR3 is TGTGCCAGCAGTGACCAACTACTAGCGGGAGAAGGTTTAATAACCCAGTACTTC. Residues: CASSDQLLAGEGLITQYF.

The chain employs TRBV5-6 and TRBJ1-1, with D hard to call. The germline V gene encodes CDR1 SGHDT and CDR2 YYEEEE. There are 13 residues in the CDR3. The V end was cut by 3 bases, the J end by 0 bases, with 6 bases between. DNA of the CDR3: TGTGCCAGCAGCTCGGCGGTGAACACTGAAGCTTTCTTT. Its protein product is CASSSAVNTEAFF.

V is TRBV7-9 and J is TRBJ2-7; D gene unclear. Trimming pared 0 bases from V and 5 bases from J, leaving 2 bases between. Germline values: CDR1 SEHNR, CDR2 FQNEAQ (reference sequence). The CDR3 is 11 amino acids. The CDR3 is CASSLAHEQYF. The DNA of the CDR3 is TGTGCCAGCAGCTTAGCGCACGAGCAGTACTTC.

CDR3 nucleotides: TGTGCCATCAGTGAGTCCCGCGGGAGATCCTACAATGAGCAGTTCTTC. Translated: CAISESRGRSYNEQFF. The chain is built from TRBV10-3 and TRBJ2-1, with 7 bases lining up with TRBD2. V was pared by 0 bases and J by 1 base, with 3 bases of the junction left unmatched. CDR1 ENHRY and CDR2 SYGVKD come from the germline V gene. The CDR3 has 16 residues.

The CDR3 loop reads CASSYSRSLGSYEQYF. CDR3 in DNA: TGTGCCAGCAGTTACTCGCGTTCCCTAGGGAGCTACGAGCAGTACTTC. V usage is TRBV6-5 and J usage is TRBJ2-7; D may be TRBD2 (5 bases). V lost 0 bases and J lost 3, with 15 bases in between. The CDR3 is 16 amino acids. The germline CDR1 and CDR2 sequences are MNHEY and SVGAGI.

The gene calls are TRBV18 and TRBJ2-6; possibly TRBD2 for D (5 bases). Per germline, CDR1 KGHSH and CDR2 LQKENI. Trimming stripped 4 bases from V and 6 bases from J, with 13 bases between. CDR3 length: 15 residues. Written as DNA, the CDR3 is TGTGCCAGCTCACTCCCGGGGTCTTTGGCCAACGTCCTGACTTTC. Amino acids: CASSLPGSLANVLTF. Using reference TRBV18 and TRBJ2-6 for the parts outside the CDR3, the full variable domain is NAGVMQNPRHLVRRRGQEARLRCSPMKGHSHVYWYRQLPEEGLKFMVYLQKENIIDESGMPKERFSAEFPKEGPSILRIQQVVRGDSAAYFCASSLPGSLANVLTFGAGSRLTVL.

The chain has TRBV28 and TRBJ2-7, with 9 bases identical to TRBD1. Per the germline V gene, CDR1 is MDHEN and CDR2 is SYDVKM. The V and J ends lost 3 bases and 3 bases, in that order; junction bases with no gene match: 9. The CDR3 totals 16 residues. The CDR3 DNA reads TGTGCCAGCAGTTTCTTGGGACAGGGAAATCTCTACGAGCAGTACTTC. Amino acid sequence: CASSFLGQGNLYEQYF.

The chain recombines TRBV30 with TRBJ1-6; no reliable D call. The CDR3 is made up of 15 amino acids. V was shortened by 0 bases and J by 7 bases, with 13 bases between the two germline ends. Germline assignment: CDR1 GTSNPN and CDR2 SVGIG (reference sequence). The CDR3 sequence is CAWSVLWQANSPLHF. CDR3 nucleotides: TGTGCCTGGAGTGTACTCTGGCAGGCGAATTCACCCCTCCACTTT.

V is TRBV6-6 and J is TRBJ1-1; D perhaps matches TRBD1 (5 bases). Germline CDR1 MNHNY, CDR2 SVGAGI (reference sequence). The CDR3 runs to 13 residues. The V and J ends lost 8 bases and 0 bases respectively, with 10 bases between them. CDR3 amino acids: CASLRGMNTEAFF. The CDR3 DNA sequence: TGTGCCAGCTTGCGGGGGATGAACACTGAAGCTTTCTTT.

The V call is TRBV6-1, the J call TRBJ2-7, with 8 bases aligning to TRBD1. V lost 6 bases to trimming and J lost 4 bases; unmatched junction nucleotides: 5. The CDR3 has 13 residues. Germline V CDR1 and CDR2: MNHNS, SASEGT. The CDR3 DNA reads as TGTGCCAGCAGAGCCGGGACAGGATACGAGCAGTACTTC. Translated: CASRAGTGYEQYF.

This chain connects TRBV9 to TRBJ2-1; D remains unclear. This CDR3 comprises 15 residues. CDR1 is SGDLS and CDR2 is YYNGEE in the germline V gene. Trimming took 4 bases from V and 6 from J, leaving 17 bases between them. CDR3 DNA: TGTGCCAGCAGCTTTGACACCCAACTCGGCAATGAGCAGTTCTTC. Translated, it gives CASSFDTQLGNEQFF.

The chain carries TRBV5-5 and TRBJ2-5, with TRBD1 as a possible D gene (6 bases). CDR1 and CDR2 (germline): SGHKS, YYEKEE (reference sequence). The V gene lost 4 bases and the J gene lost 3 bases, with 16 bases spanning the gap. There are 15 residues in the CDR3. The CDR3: CASSRKTGTEETQYF. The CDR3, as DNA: TGTGCCAGCAGCCGAAAGACAGGTACTGAAGAGACCCAGTACTTC.

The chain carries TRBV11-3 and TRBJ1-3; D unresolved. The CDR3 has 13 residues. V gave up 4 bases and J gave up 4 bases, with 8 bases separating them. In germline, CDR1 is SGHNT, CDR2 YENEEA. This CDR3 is CASSSGSGNTIYF. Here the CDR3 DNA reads TGTGCCAGCAGCTCGGGGAGCGGAAACACCATATATTTT.

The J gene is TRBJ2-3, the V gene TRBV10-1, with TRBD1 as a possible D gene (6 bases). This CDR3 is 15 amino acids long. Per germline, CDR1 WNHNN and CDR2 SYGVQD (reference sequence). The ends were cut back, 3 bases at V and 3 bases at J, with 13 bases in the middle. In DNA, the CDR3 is TGCGCCAGCAGTGAACTACAGGGAGCGACAGATACGCAGTATTTT. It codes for CASSELQGATDTQYF.

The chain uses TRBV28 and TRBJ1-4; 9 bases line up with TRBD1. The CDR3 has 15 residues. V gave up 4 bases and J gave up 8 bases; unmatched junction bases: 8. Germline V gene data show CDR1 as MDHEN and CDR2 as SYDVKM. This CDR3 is CASSSNAGTGEKLFF. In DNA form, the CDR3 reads TGTGCCAGCAGTTCGAACGCCGGGACAGGGGAAAAACTGTTTTTT.

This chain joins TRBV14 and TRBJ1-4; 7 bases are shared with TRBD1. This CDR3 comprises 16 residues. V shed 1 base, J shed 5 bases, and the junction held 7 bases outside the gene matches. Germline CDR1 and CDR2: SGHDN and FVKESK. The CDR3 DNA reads TGTGCCAGCAGCCAAGGGGGGGGACAGCGGAATGAAAAACTGTTTTTT. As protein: CASSQGGGQRNEKLFF.

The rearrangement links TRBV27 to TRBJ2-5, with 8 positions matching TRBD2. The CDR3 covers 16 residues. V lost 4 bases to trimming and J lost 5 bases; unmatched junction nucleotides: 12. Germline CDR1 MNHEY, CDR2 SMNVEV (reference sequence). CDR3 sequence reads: CASSSTKAGVGETQYF. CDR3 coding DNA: TGTGCCAGCAGTTCGACCAAAGCGGGAGTAGGGGAGACCCAGTACTTC.